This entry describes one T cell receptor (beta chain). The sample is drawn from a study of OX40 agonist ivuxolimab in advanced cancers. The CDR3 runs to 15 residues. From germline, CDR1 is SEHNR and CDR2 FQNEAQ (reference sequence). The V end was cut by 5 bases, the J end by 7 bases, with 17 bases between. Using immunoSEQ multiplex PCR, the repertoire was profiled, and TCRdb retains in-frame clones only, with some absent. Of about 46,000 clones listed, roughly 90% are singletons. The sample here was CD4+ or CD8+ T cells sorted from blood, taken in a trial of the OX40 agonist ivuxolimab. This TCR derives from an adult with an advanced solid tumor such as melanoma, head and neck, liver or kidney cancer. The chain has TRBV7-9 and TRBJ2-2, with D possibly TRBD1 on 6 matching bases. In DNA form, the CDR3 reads TGTGCCAGCAGCCCCGGGACAATCTATTACGGGGAGCTGTTTTTT. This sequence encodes CASSPGTIYYGELFF.